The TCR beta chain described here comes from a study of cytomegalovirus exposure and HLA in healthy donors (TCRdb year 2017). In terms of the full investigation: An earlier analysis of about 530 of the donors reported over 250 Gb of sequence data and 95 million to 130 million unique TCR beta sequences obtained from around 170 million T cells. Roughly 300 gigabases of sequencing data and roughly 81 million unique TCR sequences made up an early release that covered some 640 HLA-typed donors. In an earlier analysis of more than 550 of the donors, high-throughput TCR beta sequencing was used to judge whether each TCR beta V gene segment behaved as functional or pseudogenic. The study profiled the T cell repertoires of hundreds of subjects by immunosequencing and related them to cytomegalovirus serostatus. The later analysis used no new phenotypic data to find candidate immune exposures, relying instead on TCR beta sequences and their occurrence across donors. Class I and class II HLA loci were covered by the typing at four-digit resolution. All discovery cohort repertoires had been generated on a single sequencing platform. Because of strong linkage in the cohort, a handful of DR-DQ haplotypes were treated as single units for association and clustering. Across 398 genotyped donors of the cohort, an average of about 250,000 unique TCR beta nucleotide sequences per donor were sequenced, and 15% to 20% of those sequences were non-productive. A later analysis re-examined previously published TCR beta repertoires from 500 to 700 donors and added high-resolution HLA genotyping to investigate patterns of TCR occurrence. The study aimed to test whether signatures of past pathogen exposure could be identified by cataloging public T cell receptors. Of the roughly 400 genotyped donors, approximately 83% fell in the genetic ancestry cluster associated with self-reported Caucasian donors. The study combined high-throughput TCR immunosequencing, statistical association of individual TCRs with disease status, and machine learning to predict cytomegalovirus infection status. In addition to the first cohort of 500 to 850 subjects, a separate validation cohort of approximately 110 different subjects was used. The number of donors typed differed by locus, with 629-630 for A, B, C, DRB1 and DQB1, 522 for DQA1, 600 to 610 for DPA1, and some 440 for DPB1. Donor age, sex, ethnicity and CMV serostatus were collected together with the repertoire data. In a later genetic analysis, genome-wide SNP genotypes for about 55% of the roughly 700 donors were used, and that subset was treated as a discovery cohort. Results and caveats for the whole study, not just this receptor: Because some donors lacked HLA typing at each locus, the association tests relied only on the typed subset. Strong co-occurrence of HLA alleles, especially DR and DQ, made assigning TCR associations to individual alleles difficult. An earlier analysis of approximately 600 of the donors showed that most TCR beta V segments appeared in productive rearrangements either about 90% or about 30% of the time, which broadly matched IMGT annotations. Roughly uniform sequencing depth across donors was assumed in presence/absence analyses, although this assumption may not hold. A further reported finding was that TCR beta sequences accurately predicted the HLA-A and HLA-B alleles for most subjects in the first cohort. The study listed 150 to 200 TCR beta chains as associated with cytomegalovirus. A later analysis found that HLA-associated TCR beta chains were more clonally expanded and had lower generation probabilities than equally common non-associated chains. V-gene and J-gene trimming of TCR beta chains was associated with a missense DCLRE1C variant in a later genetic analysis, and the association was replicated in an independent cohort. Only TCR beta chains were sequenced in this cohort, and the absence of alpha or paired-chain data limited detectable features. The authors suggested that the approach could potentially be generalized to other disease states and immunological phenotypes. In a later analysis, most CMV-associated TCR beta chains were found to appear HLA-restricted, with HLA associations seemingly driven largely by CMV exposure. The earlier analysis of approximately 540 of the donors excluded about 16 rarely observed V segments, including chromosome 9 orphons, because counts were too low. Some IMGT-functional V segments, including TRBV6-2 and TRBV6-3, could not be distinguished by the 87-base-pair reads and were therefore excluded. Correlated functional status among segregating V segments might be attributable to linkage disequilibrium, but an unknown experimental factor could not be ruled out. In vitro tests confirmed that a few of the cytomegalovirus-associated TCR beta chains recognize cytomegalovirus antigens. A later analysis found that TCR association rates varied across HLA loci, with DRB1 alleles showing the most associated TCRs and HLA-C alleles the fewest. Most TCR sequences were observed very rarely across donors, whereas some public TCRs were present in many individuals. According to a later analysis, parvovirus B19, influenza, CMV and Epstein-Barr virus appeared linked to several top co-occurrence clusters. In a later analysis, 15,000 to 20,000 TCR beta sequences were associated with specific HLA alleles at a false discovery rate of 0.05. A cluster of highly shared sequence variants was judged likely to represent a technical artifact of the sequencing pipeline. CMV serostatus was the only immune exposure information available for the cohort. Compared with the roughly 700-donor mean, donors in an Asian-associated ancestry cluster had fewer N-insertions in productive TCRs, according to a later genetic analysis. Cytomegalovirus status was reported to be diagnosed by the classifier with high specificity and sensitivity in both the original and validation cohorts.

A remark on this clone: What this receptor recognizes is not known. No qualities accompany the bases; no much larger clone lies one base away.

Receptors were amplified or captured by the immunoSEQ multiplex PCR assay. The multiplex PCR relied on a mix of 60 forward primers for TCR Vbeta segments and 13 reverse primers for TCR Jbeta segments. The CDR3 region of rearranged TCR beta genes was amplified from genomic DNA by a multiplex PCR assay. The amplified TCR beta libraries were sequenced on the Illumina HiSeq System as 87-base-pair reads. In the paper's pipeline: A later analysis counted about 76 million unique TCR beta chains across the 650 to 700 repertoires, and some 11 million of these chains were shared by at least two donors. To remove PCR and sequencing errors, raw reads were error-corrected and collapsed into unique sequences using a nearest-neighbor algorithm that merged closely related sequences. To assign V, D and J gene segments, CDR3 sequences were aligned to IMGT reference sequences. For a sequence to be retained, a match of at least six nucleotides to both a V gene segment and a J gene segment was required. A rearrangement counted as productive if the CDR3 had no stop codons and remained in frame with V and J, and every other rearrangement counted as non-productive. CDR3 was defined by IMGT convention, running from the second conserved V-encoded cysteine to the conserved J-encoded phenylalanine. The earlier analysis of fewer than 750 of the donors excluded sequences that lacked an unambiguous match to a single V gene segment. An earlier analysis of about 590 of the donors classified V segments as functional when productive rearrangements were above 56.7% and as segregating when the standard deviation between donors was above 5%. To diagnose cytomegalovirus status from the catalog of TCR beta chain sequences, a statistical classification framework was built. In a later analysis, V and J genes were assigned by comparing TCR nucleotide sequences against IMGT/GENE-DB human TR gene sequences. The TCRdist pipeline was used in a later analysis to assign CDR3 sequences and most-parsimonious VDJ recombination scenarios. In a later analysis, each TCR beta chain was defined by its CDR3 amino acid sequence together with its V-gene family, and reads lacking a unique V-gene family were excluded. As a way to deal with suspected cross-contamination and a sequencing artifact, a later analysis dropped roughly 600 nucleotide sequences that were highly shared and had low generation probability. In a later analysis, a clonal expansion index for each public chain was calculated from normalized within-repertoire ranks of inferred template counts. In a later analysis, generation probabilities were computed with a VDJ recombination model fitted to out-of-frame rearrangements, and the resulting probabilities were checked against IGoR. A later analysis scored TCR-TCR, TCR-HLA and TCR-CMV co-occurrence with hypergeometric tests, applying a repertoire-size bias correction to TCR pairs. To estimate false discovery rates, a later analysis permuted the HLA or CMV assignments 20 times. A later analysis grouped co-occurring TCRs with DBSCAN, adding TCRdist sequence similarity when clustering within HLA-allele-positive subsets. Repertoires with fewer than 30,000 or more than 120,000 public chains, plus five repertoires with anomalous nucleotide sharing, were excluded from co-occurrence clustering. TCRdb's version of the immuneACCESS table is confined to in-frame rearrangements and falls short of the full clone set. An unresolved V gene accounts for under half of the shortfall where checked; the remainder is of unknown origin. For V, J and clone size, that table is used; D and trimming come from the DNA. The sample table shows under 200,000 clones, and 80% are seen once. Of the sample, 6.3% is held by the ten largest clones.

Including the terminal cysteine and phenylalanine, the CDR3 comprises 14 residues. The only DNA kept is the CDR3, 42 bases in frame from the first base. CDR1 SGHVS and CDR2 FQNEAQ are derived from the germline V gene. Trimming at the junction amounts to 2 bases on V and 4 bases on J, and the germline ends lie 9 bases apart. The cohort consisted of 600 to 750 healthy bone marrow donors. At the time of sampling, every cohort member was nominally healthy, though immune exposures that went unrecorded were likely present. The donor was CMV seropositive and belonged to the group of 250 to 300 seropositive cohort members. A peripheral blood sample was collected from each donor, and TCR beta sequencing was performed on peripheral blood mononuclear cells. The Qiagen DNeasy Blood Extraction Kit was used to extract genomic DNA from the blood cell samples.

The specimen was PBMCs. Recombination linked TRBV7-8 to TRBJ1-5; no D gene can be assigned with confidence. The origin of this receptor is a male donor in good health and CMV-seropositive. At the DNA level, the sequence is TGTGCCAGCAGCTTAAGAGAGATAAATCAGCCCCAGCATTTT. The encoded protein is CASSLREINQPQHF.